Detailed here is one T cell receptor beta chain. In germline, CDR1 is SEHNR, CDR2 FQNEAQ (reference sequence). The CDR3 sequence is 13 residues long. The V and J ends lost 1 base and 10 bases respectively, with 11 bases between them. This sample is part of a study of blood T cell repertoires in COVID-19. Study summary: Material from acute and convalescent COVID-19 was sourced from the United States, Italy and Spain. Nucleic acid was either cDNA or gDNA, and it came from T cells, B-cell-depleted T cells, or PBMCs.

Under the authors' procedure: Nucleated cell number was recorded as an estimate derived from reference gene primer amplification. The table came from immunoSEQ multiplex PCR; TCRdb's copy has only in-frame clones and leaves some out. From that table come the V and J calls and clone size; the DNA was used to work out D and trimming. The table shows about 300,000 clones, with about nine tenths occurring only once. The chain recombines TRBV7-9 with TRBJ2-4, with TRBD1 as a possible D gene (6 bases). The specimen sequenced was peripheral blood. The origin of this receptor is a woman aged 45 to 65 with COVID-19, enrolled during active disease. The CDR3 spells CASSLGGRGIQYF. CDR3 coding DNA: TGTGCCAGCAGCTTAGGGGGCAGGGGTATTCAGTACTTC.